The clone carrying this T cell receptor (beta chain) was recorded at least ten times. This sample was included in a study of Graves' ophthalmopathy and Graves' hyperthyroidism. Amplifying from RNA transcripts, the study obtained TCR beta CDR3 regions. Amplification began with first-round RT-PCR using HTBI primers, then second-round multiplex PCR was performed. TCRdb processed the multiplex PCR reads anew with MiXCR; each CDR3 protein has one entry. The sample includes roughly 420,000 distinct CDR3 sequences, around a fifth seen only once; the top ten take under 3.5%. The V end was cut by 8 bases, the J end by 1 base, with 14 bases between. The CDR3 length is 14 residues. Germline assignment: CDR1 GTSNPN and CDR2 SVGIG (reference sequence).

The chain links TRBV30 to TRBJ2-2; no firm D call. The source of this sequence is a woman between 18 and 30 years old with stable Graves' hyperthyroidism. Sequences were obtained from peripheral blood. DNA of the CDR3: TGTGCCGCACAATTCGGGTTGAACACCGGGGAGCTGTTTTTT. Its translation: CAAQFGLNTGELFF. Full variable domain (outside the CDR3, taken from reference TRBV30 and TRBJ2-2): SQTIHQWPATLVQPVGSPLSLECTVEGTSNPNLYWYRQAAGRGLQLLFYSVGIGQISSEVPQNLSASRPQDRQFILSSKKLLLSDSGFYLCAAQFGLNTGELFFGEGSRLTVL.